This T cell receptor beta chain was sequenced in a study of a mutant IDH1 vaccine in newly diagnosed glioma. Background on the study: Patients were pretreated with radiotherapy, temozolomide, or both, mostly both.

Study results and limitations: Shifts in the top peripheral T cell clonotypes seemed unrelated to pseudoprogression.

The CDR3 sequence is 14 residues long. Germline loops: CDR1 SGHRS, CDR2 YFSETQ. Trimming cost V 0 bases and J 1 base, with 7 bases left between them. The time point was: week 5, during vaccination. Each vaccine dose was 300 ug of mutant IDH1 20-mer peptide, with topical imiquimod. Clones were read by immunoSEQ multiplex PCR, and TCRdb kept only the in-frame ones, dropping some. Of 45,000 to 55,000 clones listed, around four fifths are singletons. In the case of this clone: Its specificity is not known.

This rearrangement joins TRBV5-1 to TRBJ1-1; no clear D. The sample in question was PBMCs, obtained from a glioma patient whose treatment included an IDH1 peptide vaccine. This receptor was identified in a middle-aged woman with glioma. The CDR3 DNA sequence: TGCGCCAGCAGCTTGGCCGGGCAGAACACTGAAGCTTTCTTT. It yields the protein CASSLAGQNTEAFF. Full variable domain (remainder filled in from reference TRBV5-1 and TRBJ1-1): KAGVTQTPRYLIKTRGQQVTLSCSPISGHRSVSWYQQTPGQGLQFLFEYFSETQRNKGNFPGRFSGRQFSNSRSEMNVSTLELGDSALYLCASSLAGQNTEAFFGQGTRLTVV.